This T cell receptor (beta chain) is drawn from a study of T cells in Graves' hyperthyroidism and ophthalmopathy. General study results and limits: Most thyroid clonotypes with frequency above 0.001 were detected in blood.

Concerning this clonotype itself: The target antigen is unknown.

This CDR3 spans 10 amino acids. In germline, CDR1 is SQVTM, CDR2 ANQGSEA. Trimming left V 6 bases short and J 8 bases short, with 8 bases between. Uncontrolled infection, other autoimmune disease, pregnancy or lactation excluded patients. There were TCR beta CDR3 regions amplified from RNA transcripts. A first-round RT-PCR of the TCR CDR3 used the HTBI primer set. MiXCR was run by TCRdb on the multiplex PCR reads, yielding one entry per CDR3 protein. The sample comprises 750,000 to 950,000 distinct CDR3 sequences, 38% of which are singletons, and more than 7% rests with the top ten. This chain uses TRBV29-1 with TRBJ1-3, with D possibly matching TRBD1 (6 bases). This TCR came from a man younger than 35 with Graves' hyperthyroidism. The sample was blood. The CDR3 DNA sequence: TGCAGCGTCGCAGGGGACACCATATATTTT. Protein sequence: CSVAGDTIYF.